The 2 T cell receptor beta chains reported below all come from one sample, sequenced in a study of CD8 T cells in Susac syndrome. About 0.5 to 1 ug RNA was reverse transcribed with random hexamers. Each CDR3 protein gets one entry after TCRdb re-called the immunoSEQ multiplex PCR reads with MiXCR. The sample contains about 190,000 distinct CDR3 sequences, about 94% of which appear only once. The sequencing sample was made of CD4+ T cells from PBMCs. The receptors here all came from a human donor with Susac syndrome.

This chain uses TRBV20-1 with TRBJ1-2; D might be TRBD1 (6 bases). CDR1 DFQATT and CDR2 SNEGSKA come from the germline V gene (reference sequence). There are 14 residues in the CDR3. Trimming left V 1 base short and J 6 bases short, with 15 bases between. The CDR3 nucleotides read TGCAGTGCTAGAGTTGCCACAGGGATCCATGGCTACACCTTC. As protein: CSARVATGIHGYTF.

This clonotype was counted a single time. The V call is TRBV7-2, the J call TRBJ2-1; TRBD1 agrees at 9 bases. V lost 0 bases and J lost 10; bases outside the gene matches: 4. Germline CDR1 and CDR2: SGHTA and FQGNSA. The length of the CDR3 is 14 residues. CDR3 sequence (DNA): TGTGCCAGCAGCTTAGCTAGCACAGGGGGCGAGCAGTTCTTC. It yields the protein CASSLASTGGEQFF.